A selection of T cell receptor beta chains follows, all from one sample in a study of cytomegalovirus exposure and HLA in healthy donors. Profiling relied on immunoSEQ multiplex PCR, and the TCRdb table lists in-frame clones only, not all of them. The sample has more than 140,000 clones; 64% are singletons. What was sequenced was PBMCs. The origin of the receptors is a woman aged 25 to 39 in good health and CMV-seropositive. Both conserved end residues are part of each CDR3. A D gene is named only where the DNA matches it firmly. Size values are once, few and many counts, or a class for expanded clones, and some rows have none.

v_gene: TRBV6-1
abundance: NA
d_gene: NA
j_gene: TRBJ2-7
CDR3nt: TGTGCCAGCAGTGAAGGGAGCCCCCAGTACTTC
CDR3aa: CASSEGSPQYF

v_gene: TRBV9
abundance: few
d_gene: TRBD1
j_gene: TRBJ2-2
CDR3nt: TGTGCCAGCAGCGTAGGACCCGGGACAGGGGGCTTCAACACCGGGGAGCTGTTTTTT
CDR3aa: CASSVGPGTGGFNTGELFF

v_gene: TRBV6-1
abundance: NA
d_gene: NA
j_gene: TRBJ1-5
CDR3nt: TGTGCCACATCTCTCCTAGGGACTCGCAATCAGCCCCAGCATTTT
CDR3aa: CATSLLGTRNQPQHF

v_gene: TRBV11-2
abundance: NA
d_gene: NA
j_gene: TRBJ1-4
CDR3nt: TGTGCCAGCAGCTTCACCAGAGGGACTTCAGGCGAAAAACTGTTTTTT
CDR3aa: CASSFTRGTSGEKLFF

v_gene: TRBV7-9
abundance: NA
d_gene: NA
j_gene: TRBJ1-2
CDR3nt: TGTGCCAGCAGTCTAGAACACTATGGCTACACCTTC
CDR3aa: CASSLEHYGYTF

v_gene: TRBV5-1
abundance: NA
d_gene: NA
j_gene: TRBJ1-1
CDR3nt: TGCGCCAGCAGCTTGAAAGGGGTGGAGATGAACACTGAAGCTTTCTTT
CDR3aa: CASSLKGVEMNTEAFF

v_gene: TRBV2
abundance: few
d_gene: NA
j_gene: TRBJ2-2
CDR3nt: TGTGCCAGCAACGAGGGCGGGAACGCGAACACCGGGGAGCTGTTTTTT
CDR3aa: CASNEGGNANTGELFF

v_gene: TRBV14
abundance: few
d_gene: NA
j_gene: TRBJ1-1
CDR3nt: TGTGCCAGCAGCCAACAGGGGATCGGTGAAGCTTTCTTT
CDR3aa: CASSQQGIGEAFF

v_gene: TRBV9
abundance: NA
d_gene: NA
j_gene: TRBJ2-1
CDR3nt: TGTGCCAGCAGCGGGTTGCGTGAGCAGTTCTTC
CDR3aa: CASSGLREQFF

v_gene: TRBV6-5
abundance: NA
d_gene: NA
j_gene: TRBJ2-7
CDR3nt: TGTGCCAGCCGAGGCCACGAGCAGTACTTC
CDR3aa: CASRGHEQYF

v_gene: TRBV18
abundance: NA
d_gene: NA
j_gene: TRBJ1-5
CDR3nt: TGTGCCAGCTCACCACTTGAGGGAAGCAATCAGCCCCAGCATTTT
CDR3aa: CASSPLEGSNQPQHF